This T cell receptor beta chain was identified during a study of cytomegalovirus exposure and HLA in healthy donors. Germline V lookup: CDR1 SGDLS, CDR2 YYNGEE. CDR3 length equals 12 residues. Between the trimmed V and J ends, which lost 7 bases and 1 base, there was a span of 9 bases. Only in-frame clones appear in the TCRdb table, and some are missing; sequencing was by immunoSEQ multiplex PCR. The table lists about 140,000 clones, about 86% of them singletons. This rearrangement joins TRBV9 to TRBJ2-7; D unclear. Sequenced material: PBMCs. This TCR was recovered from a man younger than 35 in good health and CMV-seronegative. The CDR3 reads CASGGDSYEQYF. The CDR3 DNA reads as TGTGCCAGCGGCGGAGATTCCTACGAGCAGTACTTC.